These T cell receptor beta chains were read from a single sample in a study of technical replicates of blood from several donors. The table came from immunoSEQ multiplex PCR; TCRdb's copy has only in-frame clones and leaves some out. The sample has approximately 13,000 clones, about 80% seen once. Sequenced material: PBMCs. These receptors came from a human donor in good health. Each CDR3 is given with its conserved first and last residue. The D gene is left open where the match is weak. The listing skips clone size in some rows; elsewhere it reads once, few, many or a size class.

CDR3 DNA: TGTGCCAGCAGCTTTATAATTGGGTTGGCGGGAGGGGCCCATGAGCAGTTCTTC; CDR3 protein: CASSFIIGLAGGAHEQFF; J gene: TRBJ2-1; V gene: TRBV7-9; D gene: TRBD2; clone size: -
CDR3 DNA: TGTGCCAGCGGGACTAGCGGATACGGGGAGCTGTTTTTT; CDR3 protein: CASGTSGYGELFF; J gene: TRBJ2-2; V gene: TRBV27; D gene: TRBD2; clone size: -
CDR3 DNA: TGTGCCAGCAGCGGGACGGGACACCTGTACCAAGAGACCCAGTACTTC; CDR3 protein: CASSGTGHLYQETQYF; J gene: TRBJ2-5; V gene: TRBV2; D gene: -; clone size: -
CDR3 DNA: TGTGCCAGCAGTTGGGACAGGACAGGCAATCAGCCCCAGCATTTT; CDR3 protein: CASSWDRTGNQPQHF; J gene: TRBJ1-5; V gene: TRBV6-1; D gene: TRBD1; clone size: few
CDR3 DNA: TGTGCCAGCAGCCAGGCCGGACTGCGGCGAGTAGATAGCAATCAGCCCCAGCATTTT; CDR3 protein: CASSQAGLRRVDSNQPQHF; J gene: TRBJ1-5; V gene: TRBV14; D gene: -; clone size: -
CDR3 DNA: TGTGCCAGCAGTTTAGGGCCTCCGGGAGTTTCCGGGGAGCTGTTTTTT; CDR3 protein: CASSLGPPGVSGELFF; J gene: TRBJ2-2; V gene: TRBV7-2; D gene: -; clone size: -
CDR3 DNA: TGCGCCAGCAGCCAAGTCGGACACTCTCACGGTGGGGATGAGCAGTTCTTC; CDR3 protein: CASSQVGHSHGGDEQFF; J gene: TRBJ2-1; V gene: TRBV4-1; D gene: -; clone size: -
CDR3 DNA: TGTGTCAGAAGCTCCCTCGGTACAGGGGGCTCAGAGACCCAGTACTTC; CDR3 protein: CVRSSLGTGGSETQYF; J gene: TRBJ2-5; V gene: TRBV7-5; D gene: -; clone size: -
CDR3 DNA: TGTGCCAGCAGCGGAGCGGGACAGGGGAGCTACGAGCAGTACTTC; CDR3 protein: CASSGAGQGSYEQYF; J gene: TRBJ2-7; V gene: TRBV6-5; D gene: TRBD1; clone size: -
CDR3 DNA: TGCGCCAGCGGAGACCACGCGAACACCGGGGAGCTGTTTTTT; CDR3 protein: CASGDHANTGELFF; J gene: TRBJ2-2; V gene: TRBV10-2; D gene: -; clone size: -
CDR3 DNA: TGTGCCAGCAGCTTAGGTAGCGGCGTCTCCTACGAGCAGTACTTC; CDR3 protein: CASSLGSGVSYEQYF; J gene: TRBJ2-7; V gene: TRBV7-9; D gene: -; clone size: once
CDR3 DNA: TGTGCCAGCAGGCCGGGACAGCTCTCAAATGAGCAGTTCTTC; CDR3 protein: CASRPGQLSNEQFF; J gene: TRBJ2-1; V gene: TRBV27; D gene: TRBD1; clone size: -
CDR3 DNA: TGCGCCAGCAGCTTGATGGGACAGGGAGTTGGCTACACCTTC; CDR3 protein: CASSLMGQGVGYTF; J gene: TRBJ1-2; V gene: TRBV5-1; D gene: TRBD1; clone size: -
CDR3 DNA: TGTGCCTGGAACCGGGCAGATACGCAGTATTTT; CDR3 protein: CAWNRADTQYF; J gene: TRBJ2-3; V gene: TRBV30; D gene: -; clone size: -
CDR3 DNA: TGTGCCAGCAGTTTAAACAGATTGAATGAAAAACTGTTTTTT; CDR3 protein: CASSLNRLNEKLFF; J gene: TRBJ1-4; V gene: TRBV27; D gene: -; clone size: -
CDR3 DNA: TGTGCCAGCAGTACCCAGGGGGACATTCAGTACTTC; CDR3 protein: CASSTQGDIQYF; J gene: TRBJ2-4; V gene: TRBV11-2; D gene: TRBD1; clone size: -
CDR3 DNA: TGTGCCTGGAGTGGTGACAGCCACACCGGGGAGCTGTTTTTT; CDR3 protein: CAWSGDSHTGELFF; J gene: TRBJ2-2; V gene: TRBV30; D gene: -; clone size: -
CDR3 DNA: TGTGCCAGCAGCCAGTTCGGACAGCCGATCTACACCTTC; CDR3 protein: CASSQFGQPIYTF; J gene: TRBJ1-2; V gene: TRBV4-2; D gene: -; clone size: -
CDR3 DNA: TGTGCCAGCAGTTTACAGGAGGGCTATGGCTACACCTTC; CDR3 protein: CASSLQEGYGYTF; J gene: TRBJ1-2; V gene: TRBV27; D gene: -; clone size: few
CDR3 DNA: TGTGCCATCAGGATCGGGGGAGGGACCTACGAGCAGTACTTC; CDR3 protein: CAIRIGGGTYEQYF; J gene: TRBJ2-7; V gene: TRBV10-3; D gene: TRBD2; clone size: -
CDR3 DNA: TGTGCCAGCAGCTTGTCTCAGGGAACGAGAACTTATAACTATGGCTACACCTTC; CDR3 protein: CASSLSQGTRTYNYGYTF; J gene: TRBJ1-2; V gene: TRBV5-4; D gene: -; clone size: -
CDR3 DNA: TGCGCCAGCAGCCCGGGGGGTCACACTGAAGCTTTCTTT; CDR3 protein: CASSPGGHTEAFF; J gene: TRBJ1-1; V gene: TRBV5-1; D gene: -; clone size: -
CDR3 DNA: TGCGCCAGCAGCCCGACAGGGGTGGATGGCTACACCTTC; CDR3 protein: CASSPTGVDGYTF; J gene: TRBJ1-2; V gene: TRBV5-1; D gene: TRBD1; clone size: -
CDR3 DNA: TGTGCCAGCAGTCCACTGGCCGGAGTAGATGGCTACACCTTC; CDR3 protein: CASSPLAGVDGYTF; J gene: TRBJ1-2; V gene: TRBV6-5; D gene: -; clone size: -
CDR3 DNA: TGTGCCAGCAGCTTAGATCCGGGACAGGGCACCTGGCAGCCCCAGCATTTT; CDR3 protein: CASSLDPGQGTWQPQHF; J gene: TRBJ1-5; V gene: TRBV7-9; D gene: TRBD1; clone size: -
CDR3 DNA: TGCAGCGTTGATTTGGGGGGGCAAGCTTTCTTT; CDR3 protein: CSVDLGGQAFF; J gene: TRBJ1-1; V gene: TRBV29-1; D gene: -; clone size: -
CDR3 DNA: TGTGCCTGGAGTCAAACAGAGTACAAACTGTTTTTT; CDR3 protein: CAWSQTEYKLFF; J gene: TRBJ1-4; V gene: TRBV30; D gene: -; clone size: -
CDR3 DNA: TGTGCCTGGAACCCCGAAGCGGGAGGGCCTGGTGAGCAGTTCTTC; CDR3 protein: CAWNPEAGGPGEQFF; J gene: TRBJ2-1; V gene: TRBV30; D gene: TRBD2; clone size: -
CDR3 DNA: TGTGCCAGCAGCCCGGGACAGGGGGGGTCTGAGCAGTTCTTC; CDR3 protein: CASSPGQGGSEQFF; J gene: TRBJ2-1; V gene: TRBV7-3; D gene: TRBD1; clone size: -
CDR3 DNA: TGTGCCAGTAGTATAGTCTCCAGGGGGCTGTACAATGAGCAGTTCTTC; CDR3 protein: CASSIVSRGLYNEQFF; J gene: TRBJ2-1; V gene: TRBV19; D gene: TRBD1; clone size: once
CDR3 DNA: TGTGCCAGTAGTAACCCCTCCGGGACAAGGAACTATGGCTACACCTTC; CDR3 protein: CASSNPSGTRNYGYTF; J gene: TRBJ1-2; V gene: TRBV19; D gene: -; clone size: -
CDR3 DNA: TGTGCCATCAGTGCTAGCGGGATGGCTTCCTACGAGCAGTACTTC; CDR3 protein: CAISASGMASYEQYF; J gene: TRBJ2-7; V gene: TRBV10-3; D gene: TRBD2; clone size: -
CDR3 DNA: TGTGCCAGCAGCGAACAGGGGATGGGAAGCACCATATATTTT; CDR3 protein: CASSEQGMGSTIYF; J gene: TRBJ1-3; V gene: TRBV2; D gene: TRBD1; clone size: -
CDR3 DNA: TGTGCCAGCAGTTTATCTGGGCCCGACCGCTACACCTTC; CDR3 protein: CASSLSGPDRYTF; J gene: TRBJ1-2; V gene: TRBV28; D gene: -; clone size: -
CDR3 DNA: TGTGCCAGCAGCTTAGACAGGGGGCTGCTCCAGTTCGCGAACACCGGGGAGCTGTTTTTT; CDR3 protein: CASSLDRGLLQFANTGELFF; J gene: TRBJ2-2; V gene: TRBV7-8; D gene: TRBD1; clone size: -
CDR3 DNA: TGTGCCAGCAGTTACGCATTACAGGGGAACACTGAAGCTTTCTTT; CDR3 protein: CASSYALQGNTEAFF; J gene: TRBJ1-1; V gene: TRBV6-5; D gene: -; clone size: few
CDR3 DNA: TGTGCCAGCAGCTTAGGCGGAGCGGGAGGATCCTACAATGAGCAGTTCTTC; CDR3 protein: CASSLGGAGGSYNEQFF; J gene: TRBJ2-1; V gene: TRBV7-8; D gene: TRBD2; clone size: -
CDR3 DNA: TGTGCCATCTCGGTGGCGGGAGGGGAGATCTACAATGAGCAGTTCTTC; CDR3 protein: CAISVAGGEIYNEQFF; J gene: TRBJ2-1; V gene: TRBV28; D gene: TRBD2; clone size: -
CDR3 DNA: TGTGCCAGCAGTGACGGGACTAGCGGGAGCGAGCAGTACTTC; CDR3 protein: CASSDGTSGSEQYF; J gene: TRBJ2-7; V gene: TRBV6-4; D gene: TRBD2; clone size: -
CDR3 DNA: TGTGCCAGCAGTTCAGCGTTCTCTGGGGCCAACGTCCTGACTTTC; CDR3 protein: CASSSAFSGANVLTF; J gene: TRBJ2-6; V gene: TRBV6-5; D gene: -; clone size: -
CDR3 DNA: TGCGCCAGCAGGGGGGACAGGGGGAATGAGCAGTTCTTC; CDR3 protein: CASRGDRGNEQFF; J gene: TRBJ2-1; V gene: TRBV10-1; D gene: TRBD1; clone size: few
CDR3 DNA: TGCGCCAGCAGCCGGGGGGGGAGCACAGATACGCAGTATTTT; CDR3 protein: CASSRGGSTDTQYF; J gene: TRBJ2-3; V gene: TRBV5-1; D gene: TRBD2; clone size: -
CDR3 DNA: TGTGCCATCAGTGAGTCAGGGGGCAATCAGCCCCAGCATTTT; CDR3 protein: CAISESGGNQPQHF; J gene: TRBJ1-5; V gene: TRBV10-3; D gene: -; clone size: -
CDR3 DNA: TGCGCCAGCAGCCAAGGGGCGGGAGGGCGCGGCAATGAGCAGTTCTTC; CDR3 protein: CASSQGAGGRGNEQFF; J gene: TRBJ2-1; V gene: TRBV4-1; D gene: TRBD2; clone size: -
CDR3 DNA: TGCAGCTATGGACAGGATGATGGGGAGCAGTACTTC; CDR3 protein: CSYGQDDGEQYF; J gene: TRBJ2-7; V gene: TRBV29-1; D gene: TRBD1; clone size: once
CDR3 DNA: TGCAGCGTTGAATTCGGGACAGGGGGTTACGAGCAGTACTTC; CDR3 protein: CSVEFGTGGYEQYF; J gene: TRBJ2-7; V gene: TRBV29-1; D gene: TRBD1; clone size: -